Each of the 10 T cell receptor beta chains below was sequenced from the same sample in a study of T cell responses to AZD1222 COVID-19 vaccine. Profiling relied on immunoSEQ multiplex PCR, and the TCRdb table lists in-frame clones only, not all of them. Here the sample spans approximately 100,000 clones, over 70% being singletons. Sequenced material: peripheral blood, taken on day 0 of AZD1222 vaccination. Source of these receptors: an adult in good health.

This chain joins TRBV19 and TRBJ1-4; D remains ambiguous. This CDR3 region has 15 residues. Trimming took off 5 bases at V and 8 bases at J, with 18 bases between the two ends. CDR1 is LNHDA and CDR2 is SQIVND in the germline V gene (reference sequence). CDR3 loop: CASSPRGKDWEKLFF. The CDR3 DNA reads TGTGCCAGTAGTCCACGCGGTAAAGATTGGGAAAAACTGTTTTTT.

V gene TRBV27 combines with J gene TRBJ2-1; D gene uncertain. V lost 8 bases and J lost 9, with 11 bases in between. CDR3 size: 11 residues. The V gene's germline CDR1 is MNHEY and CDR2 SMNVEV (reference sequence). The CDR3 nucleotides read TGTGCCAGCTCTAGGTCTGGTGAGCAGTTCTTC. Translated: CASSRSGEQFF.

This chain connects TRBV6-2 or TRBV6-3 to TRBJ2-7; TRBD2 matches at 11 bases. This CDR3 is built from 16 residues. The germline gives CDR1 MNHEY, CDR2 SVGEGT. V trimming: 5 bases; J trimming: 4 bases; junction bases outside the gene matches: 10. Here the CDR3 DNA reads TGTGCCAGCAGTAAAATGGGGACTAGCGGTCATTACGAGCAGTACTTC. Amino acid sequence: CASSKMGTSGHYEQYF.

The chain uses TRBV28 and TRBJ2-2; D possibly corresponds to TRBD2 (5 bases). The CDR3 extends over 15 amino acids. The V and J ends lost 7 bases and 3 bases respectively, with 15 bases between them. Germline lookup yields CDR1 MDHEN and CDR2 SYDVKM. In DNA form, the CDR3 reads TGTGCCAGCAACCCTGCGAGGGATTACACCGGGGAGCTGTTTTTT. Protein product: CASNPARDYTGELFF.

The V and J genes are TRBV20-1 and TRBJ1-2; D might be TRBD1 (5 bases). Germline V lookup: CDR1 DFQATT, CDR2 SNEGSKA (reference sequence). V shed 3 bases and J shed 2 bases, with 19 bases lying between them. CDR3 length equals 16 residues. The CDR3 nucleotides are TGCAGTGCTAGTGGAACGGGGCAGGGACGAAACTATGGCTACACCTTC. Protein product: CSASGTGQGRNYGYTF.

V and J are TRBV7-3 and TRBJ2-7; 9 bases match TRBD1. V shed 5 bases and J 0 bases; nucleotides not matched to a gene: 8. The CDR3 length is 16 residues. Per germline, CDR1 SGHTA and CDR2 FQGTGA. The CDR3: CASSPQTGGRSYEQYF. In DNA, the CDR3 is TGTGCCAGCAGCCCACAAACAGGGGGCCGCTCCTACGAGCAGTACTTC.

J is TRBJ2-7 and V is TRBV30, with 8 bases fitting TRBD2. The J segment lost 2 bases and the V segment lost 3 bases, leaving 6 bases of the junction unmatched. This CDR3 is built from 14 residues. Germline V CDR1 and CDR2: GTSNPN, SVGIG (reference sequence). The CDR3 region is CAWRMSGSTYEQYF. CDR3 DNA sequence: TGTGCCTGGAGGATGAGCGGGAGCACCTACGAGCAGTACTTC.

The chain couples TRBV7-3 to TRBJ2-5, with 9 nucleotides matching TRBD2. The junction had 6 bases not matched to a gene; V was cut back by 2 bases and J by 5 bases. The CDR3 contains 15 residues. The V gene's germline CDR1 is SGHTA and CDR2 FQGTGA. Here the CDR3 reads CASSLGASGVETQYF. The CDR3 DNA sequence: TGTGCCAGCAGCTTAGGGGCTAGCGGGGTGGAGACCCAGTACTTC.

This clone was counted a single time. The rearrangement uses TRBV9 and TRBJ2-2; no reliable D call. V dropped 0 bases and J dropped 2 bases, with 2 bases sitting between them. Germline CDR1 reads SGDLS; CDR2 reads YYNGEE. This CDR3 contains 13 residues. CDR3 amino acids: CASSVENTGELFF. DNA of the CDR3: TGTGCCAGCAGCGTAGAAAACACCGGGGAGCTGTTTTTT.

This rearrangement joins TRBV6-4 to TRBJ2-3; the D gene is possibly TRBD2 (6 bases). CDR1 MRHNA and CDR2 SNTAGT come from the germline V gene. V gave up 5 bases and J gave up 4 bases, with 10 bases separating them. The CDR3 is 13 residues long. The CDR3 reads CASSSTRSDTQYF. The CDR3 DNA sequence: TGTGCCAGCAGTTCGACTAGGTCAGATACGCAGTATTTT.